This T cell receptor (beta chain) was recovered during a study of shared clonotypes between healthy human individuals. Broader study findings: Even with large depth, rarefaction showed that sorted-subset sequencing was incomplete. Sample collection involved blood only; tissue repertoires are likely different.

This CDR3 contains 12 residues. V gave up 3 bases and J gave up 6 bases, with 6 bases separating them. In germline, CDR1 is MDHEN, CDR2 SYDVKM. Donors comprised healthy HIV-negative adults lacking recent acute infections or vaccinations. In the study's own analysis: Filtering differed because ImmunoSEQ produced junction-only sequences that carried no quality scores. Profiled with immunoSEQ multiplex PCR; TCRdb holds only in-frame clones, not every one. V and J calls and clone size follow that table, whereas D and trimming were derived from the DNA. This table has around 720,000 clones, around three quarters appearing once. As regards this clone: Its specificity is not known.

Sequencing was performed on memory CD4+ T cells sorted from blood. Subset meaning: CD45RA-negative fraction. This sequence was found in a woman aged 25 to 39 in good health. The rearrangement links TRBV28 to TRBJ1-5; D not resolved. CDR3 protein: CASSFSRQPQHF. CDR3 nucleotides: TGTGCCAGCAGTTTCTCTCGTCAGCCCCAGCATTTT. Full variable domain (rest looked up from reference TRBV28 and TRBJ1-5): DVKVTQSSRYLVKRTGEKVFLECVQDMDHENMFWYRQDPGLGLRLIYFSYDVKMKEKGDIPEGYSVSREKKERFSLILESASTNQTSMYLCASSFSRQPQHFGDGTRLSIL.